This TCR beta chain was recovered during a study of blood T cell repertoires in COVID-19. On the study more broadly: The United States, Italy and Spain provided the acute and convalescent COVID-19 samples.

Details on this clone: Germline and junction disagree at one end, which may indicate a read error.

TCRdb keeps only in-frame clones here, not all; method: immunoSEQ multiplex PCR. The sample has approximately 230,000 clones; 70% to 90% are singletons. This CDR3 comprises 16 residues. The germline CDR1 and CDR2 sequences are SSHAT and FNYEAQ (reference sequence). Sequencing was performed on PBMCs or T cells enriched from blood (not recorded which). The V call is TRBV7-7, the J call TRBJ2-3; 7 bases agree with TRBD1. The TCR comes from a man between 35 and 55 years old who had recovered from COVID-19. DNA for the CDR3: TGTGCTAGCAGCTTAGGGCTGGGACAGAGCACAGATACGCAGTATTTT. The encoded protein is CASSLGLGQSTDTQYF. The entire variable domain, with the rest obtained from reference TRBV7-7 and TRBJ2-3, is as follows: GAGVSQSPRYKVTKRGQDVTLRCDPISSHATLYWYQQALGQGPEFLTYFNYEAQPDKSGLPSDRFSAERPEGSISTLTIQRTEQRDSAMYRCASSLGLGQSTDTQYFGPGTRLTVL.